This T cell receptor beta chain came from a study of blood T cell repertoires in COVID-19. As for the study in general: The study drew acute and convalescent COVID-19 samples from the United States, Italy and Spain. The cDNA or gDNA used as material had been derived from T cells, B-cell-depleted T cells, or PBMCs.

How the authors handled the data: Counts of nucleated cells, estimated from reference gene primer amplification, were obtained. Sequencing used immunoSEQ multiplex PCR; TCRdb keeps in-frame clones, though not all of them. V, J and clone size derive from that table, while D and trimming were established from the DNA sequence. Here the sample spans 140,000 to 150,000 clones, approximately 88% being singletons. The source of this sequence is a man in his 70s with acute or convalescent COVID-19. The sample taken for sequencing was peripheral blood.

The CDR3 region has the DNA TGTGCCAGTAGTATCCCCTCGACAGGTAATCAGCCCCAGCATTTT. Its protein is CASSIPSTGNQPQHF. The rearrangement joins TRBV19 to TRBJ1-5, with D tentatively TRBD1 (6 bases). Trimming shortened V by 3 bases and J by 4 bases, and 13 bases separated the two germline ends. This CDR3 spans 15 amino acids. Germline loops: CDR1 LNHDA, CDR2 SQIVND (reference sequence).